A selection of T cell receptor beta chains follows, all from one sample in a study of blood T cells in healthy people across ages. One entry per CDR3 protein results from TCRdb running MiXCR on the 5' RACE reads. Among almost 1 million distinct CDR3 sequences listed, about 53% were seen once. Sample: blood. The receptors here all came from an older woman in good health. The CDR3 runs from the conserved cysteine through the conserved F or W. The D gene is left open where the match is weak. Clone size, where shown, is once, few, many, or a class for clones that have expanded.

j_gene: TRBJ1-6; v_gene: TRBV7-3; abundance: few; d_gene: .; CDR3nt: TGTGCCAGCAGCTTAACGGGGGAGCATAATTCACCCCTCCACTTT; CDR3aa: CASSLTGEHNSPLHF
j_gene: TRBJ2-1; v_gene: TRBV2; abundance: .; d_gene: .; CDR3nt: TGTGCCAAATACCGGGGGGCTTCCTACAATGAGCAGTTCTTC; CDR3aa: CAKYRGASYNEQFF
j_gene: TRBJ1-5; v_gene: TRBV28; abundance: .; d_gene: TRBD1; CDR3nt: TGTGCCAGCCGGACAGGGAGTTATCGGCCCCAGCATTTT; CDR3aa: CASRTGSYRPQHF
j_gene: TRBJ2-7; v_gene: TRBV6-5; abundance: .; d_gene: TRBD2; CDR3nt: TGTGCCAGCAGCGACGGACTAGTTGGGTACAATGAGCAGTACTTC; CDR3aa: CASSDGLVGYNEQYF
j_gene: TRBJ2-1; v_gene: TRBV12-3/TRBV12-4; abundance: few; d_gene: .; CDR3nt: TGTGCCAGCAGTTTTCGTAGTCGACAGAGTGAGCAGTTCTTC; CDR3aa: CASSFRSRQSEQFF
j_gene: TRBJ1-5; v_gene: TRBV10-3; abundance: once; d_gene: TRBD1; CDR3nt: TGTGCCATCAGTGGTGACAGGGATCAGCCCCAGCATTTT; CDR3aa: CAISGDRDQPQHF
j_gene: TRBJ1-5; v_gene: TRBV28; abundance: .; d_gene: .; CDR3nt: TGTGCCAGCAGTTCACCCCCGGGAGGAAATCAGCCCCAGCATTTT; CDR3aa: CASSSPPGGNQPQHF
j_gene: TRBJ2-3; v_gene: TRBV2; abundance: .; d_gene: .; CDR3nt: TGTGCCAGCGCTTTTTGGGAAACAGATACGCAGTATTTT; CDR3aa: CASAFWETDTQYF
j_gene: TRBJ2-7; v_gene: TRBV28; abundance: .; d_gene: TRBD2; CDR3nt: TGTGCCAGCTACTCGAGCGGGACCGGGTACGAGCAGTACTTC; CDR3aa: CASYSSGTGYEQYF
j_gene: TRBJ2-7; v_gene: TRBV7-2; abundance: .; d_gene: .; CDR3nt: TGTGCCAGCAGCTTAGAACCGAGCTCCTACAATGAGCAGTACTTC; CDR3aa: CASSLEPSSYNEQYF
j_gene: TRBJ2-1; v_gene: TRBV12-3/TRBV12-4; abundance: .; d_gene: .; CDR3nt: TGTGCCAGCAGTTTAGCGACGAAAGTAGTGGGCGGAGGACCTACGAATGAGCAGTTCTTC; CDR3aa: CASSLATKVVGGGPTNEQFF
j_gene: TRBJ1-2; v_gene: TRBV29-1; abundance: .; d_gene: TRBD1; CDR3nt: TGCAGCGCGAGAGTCGGACAGGGGGGGTACGGCTACACCTTC; CDR3aa: CSARVGQGGYGYTF
j_gene: TRBJ1-5; v_gene: TRBV4-3; abundance: .; d_gene: TRBD1; CDR3nt: TGCGCCAGCAGCCAAGATCTGACAGGGGAGTGGAAGCCCCAGCATTTT; CDR3aa: CASSQDLTGEWKPQHF
j_gene: TRBJ2-7; v_gene: TRBV7-2; abundance: few; d_gene: .; CDR3nt: TGTGCCAGCAGCTTTTCCAGGGACGCCTACGAGCAGTACTTC; CDR3aa: CASSFSRDAYEQYF
j_gene: TRBJ2-5; v_gene: TRBV18; abundance: few; d_gene: TRBD1; CDR3nt: TGTGCCAGCTCACCGACAGGGAGCCAAGAGACCCAGTACTTC; CDR3aa: CASSPTGSQETQYF
j_gene: TRBJ2-1; v_gene: TRBV5-1; abundance: .; d_gene: TRBD2; CDR3nt: TGCGCCAGCAGCTTGGAGACTAGCCACAATGAGCAGTTCTTC; CDR3aa: CASSLETSHNEQFF
j_gene: TRBJ1-4; v_gene: TRBV21-1; abundance: once; d_gene: .; CDR3nt: TGTGCCAGCAGCACAAACCAGAAAACAAGGGGGAGTTGGGAAAAACTGTTTTTT; CDR3aa: CASSTNQKTRGSWEKLFF
j_gene: TRBJ2-3; v_gene: TRBV6-2/TRBV6-3; abundance: .; d_gene: .; CDR3nt: TGTGCCAGCAAGCGGACAGATACGCAGTATTTT; CDR3aa: CASKRTDTQYF
j_gene: TRBJ2-3; v_gene: TRBV9; abundance: .; d_gene: .; CDR3nt: TGTGCCAGCAGCGTAGTCGACGGAGGGGCAGATACGCAGTATTTT; CDR3aa: CASSVVDGGADTQYF
j_gene: TRBJ2-2; v_gene: TRBV19; abundance: .; d_gene: .; CDR3nt: TGTGCCAGTAGTAGTTTCCAGGGGAGCACCGGGGAGCTGTTTTTT; CDR3aa: CASSSFQGSTGELFF
j_gene: TRBJ2-2; v_gene: TRBV7-8; abundance: .; d_gene: .; CDR3nt: TGTGCCAGCAGCGCGGGGCAGGGGTCCACCGGGGAGCTGTTTTTT; CDR3aa: CASSAGQGSTGELFF
j_gene: TRBJ1-4; v_gene: TRBV4-3; abundance: few; d_gene: .; CDR3nt: TGCGCCAGCAGCCAAGGACAGGATCTGACTAATGAAAAACTGTTTTTT; CDR3aa: CASSQGQDLTNEKLFF
j_gene: TRBJ1-6; v_gene: TRBV10-1; abundance: .; d_gene: .; CDR3nt: TGCGCCAGCAGTGAGTGGACAGACGGTTCACCCCTCCACTTT; CDR3aa: CASSEWTDGSPLHF
j_gene: TRBJ2-7; v_gene: TRBV5-8; abundance: .; d_gene: .; CDR3nt: TGTGCCAGCAGCTTCAATTACAGTACCTCCTACGAGCAGTACTTC; CDR3aa: CASSFNYSTSYEQYF
j_gene: TRBJ2-1; v_gene: TRBV7-2; abundance: .; d_gene: .; CDR3nt: TGTGCCAGCATCCGACTTAGGACCTACGATGAGCAGTTCTTC; CDR3aa: CASIRLRTYDEQFF
j_gene: TRBJ2-7; v_gene: TRBV28; abundance: few; d_gene: .; CDR3nt: TGTGCCAGCACGGTGAGCTGGGGCGACGAGCAGTACTTC; CDR3aa: CASTVSWGDEQYF
j_gene: TRBJ2-5; v_gene: TRBV27; abundance: .; d_gene: TRBD2; CDR3nt: TGTGCCAGCAGTTCACGGACTAGCGAAGATGAGCAGTACTTC; CDR3aa: CASSSRTSEDEQYF
j_gene: TRBJ2-5; v_gene: TRBV28; abundance: .; d_gene: .; CDR3nt: TGTGCCAGCAGCTCCCTGGGGGAGCCGGAGACCCAGTACTTC; CDR3aa: CASSSLGEPETQYF
j_gene: TRBJ2-5; v_gene: TRBV12-3/TRBV12-4; abundance: .; d_gene: TRBD2; CDR3nt: TGTGCCAGCAGTTTAAGGCTAGCGGGAGGCCCAACTTCTGAGTACTTC; CDR3aa: CASSLRLAGGPTSEYF
j_gene: TRBJ2-3; v_gene: TRBV6-5; abundance: few; d_gene: .; CDR3nt: TGTGCCAGCAGTGATAGTGGGAGCGCAGATACGCAGTATTTT; CDR3aa: CASSDSGSADTQYF
j_gene: TRBJ2-5; v_gene: TRBV9; abundance: .; d_gene: TRBD1; CDR3nt: TGTGCCAGCAGTATCTTCGGACAGGGACGCGAGACCCAGTACTTC; CDR3aa: CASSIFGQGRETQYF
j_gene: TRBJ2-7; v_gene: TRBV11-2; abundance: .; d_gene: .; CDR3nt: TGTGCCAGCAGCTTAGTTGTGGGGAACTTCTACGAGCAGTACTTC; CDR3aa: CASSLVVGNFYEQYF
j_gene: TRBJ2-1; v_gene: TRBV29-1; abundance: .; d_gene: TRBD2; CDR3nt: TGCAGCGCCCCGGCCGGAAGCGGGAGGACTGACTACAATGAGCAGTTCTTC; CDR3aa: CSAPAGSGRTDYNEQFF
j_gene: TRBJ2-7; v_gene: TRBV6-6; abundance: .; d_gene: TRBD2; CDR3nt: TGTGCCAGCAGTAAAGCCGGGACTAGGAACTCCTACGAGCAGTACTTC; CDR3aa: CASSKAGTRNSYEQYF
j_gene: TRBJ1-1; v_gene: TRBV4-2; abundance: .; d_gene: .; CDR3nt: TGTGCCAGCAGCCAAGATTCTGGGAGGGCCATCTACAATGAGCAGTTCTTT; CDR3aa: CASSQDSGRAIYNEQFF
j_gene: TRBJ2-3; v_gene: TRBV12-3/TRBV12-4; abundance: .; d_gene: TRBD1; CDR3nt: TGTGCCTCCGGACAGGGGGAAGCGCAGTATTTT; CDR3aa: CASGQGEAQYF
j_gene: TRBJ2-4; v_gene: TRBV10-3; abundance: once; d_gene: .; CDR3nt: TGTGCCATCAGTGAGCAAGGGCAGACGGCCAAAAACATTCAGTACTTC; CDR3aa: CAISEQGQTAKNIQYF
j_gene: TRBJ2-1; v_gene: TRBV20-1; abundance: many; d_gene: TRBD2; CDR3nt: TGCAGTGCGCCGGGGGGGCTAGCGGGAGGCAATGAGCAGTTCTTC; CDR3aa: CSAPGGLAGGNEQFF
j_gene: TRBJ2-7; v_gene: TRBV7-9; abundance: .; d_gene: TRBD2; CDR3nt: TGTGCCAGCAGCTATCTAGCGGGAGGGCTAAGCGAGCAGTACTTC; CDR3aa: CASSYLAGGLSEQYF
j_gene: TRBJ2-7; v_gene: TRBV10-3; abundance: .; d_gene: .; CDR3nt: TGTGCCATCAGTGGGGCCGCGCAGTACTTC; CDR3aa: CAISGAAQYF
j_gene: TRBJ2-3; v_gene: TRBV3-1; abundance: few; d_gene: TRBD2; CDR3nt: TGTGCCAGCAGCCCGGGACTAGCGGGGACGACTTACACAGATACGCAGTATTTT; CDR3aa: CASSPGLAGTTYTDTQYF